The present entry profiles one TCR beta chain with its context. Measured with immunoSEQ multiplex PCR; TCRdb has only the in-frame clones, and not every one. The sample has around 400,000 clones; around 87% are singletons. This record comes from a study of blood T cell repertoires in COVID-19. Germline assignment: CDR1 MDHEN and CDR2 SYDVKM. V lost 3 bases and J lost 4, with 10 bases in between. There are 14 residues in the CDR3. This TCR derives from a woman aged 25 to 45 with COVID-19, enrolled during active disease. The J gene is TRBJ1-5, the V gene TRBV28; tentatively, D is TRBD1 (6 bases). The sample taken for sequencing was peripheral blood. The CDR3 coding sequence is TGTGCCAGCAGTTTCGGGACACAGAATCAGCCCCAGCATTTT. Translation: CASSFGTQNQPQHF.